Given below is one T cell receptor (beta chain) in context. The antigen is not known. The CDR3 end falls 3 residues outside the read, so it is completed with the germline J gene. These data are taken from a study of T cells in women clearing cervical HPV infection. Across the study: Case blood was drawn when the lesion was first found; control blood after infection became undetectable. HLA type could not be excluded as a confounder. For cases, blood was sampled a median about 140 days after lesion detection, interquartile range roughly 85 to 200 days.

Sequencing used immunoSEQ multiplex PCR; TCRdb keeps in-frame clones, though not all of them. The sample is made up of about 26,000 clones, and the top ten hold roughly 11% of it. The germline CDR1 and CDR2 sequences are LNHDA and SQIVND (reference sequence). Germline trimming cut 3 bases from V and 3 bases from J; bases unmatched to any gene: 6. The CDR3 is 15 residues long. Study-level points and caveats: It is unknown whether associations predate infection; no effector/memory or HPV-specific sorting.

V and J are TRBV19 and TRBJ2-5, with 8 bases matching TRBD1. This TCR derives from a woman aged 18 to 75 with a cervical HPV16 infection that either progressed to CIN3+ or cleared (not recorded which). Source material: blood buffy coat. The CDR3 protein is CASSIQGARKETQYF. CDR3 DNA (partial): TGTGCCAGTAGTATCCAGGGGGCTCGTAAAGAGACC.